This T cell receptor (beta chain) derives from a study of cytomegalovirus exposure and HLA in healthy donors (dated by TCRdb to 2017 to 2019). Context from the whole study: The 670 or so repertoires of the first cohort and the roughly 110 validation repertoires were produced on the same platform, according to a later analysis. Besides the first cohort of roughly 640 subjects, a separate validation cohort made up of over a hundred different subjects was used. To predict cytomegalovirus infection status, the study combined high-throughput TCR immunosequencing, statistical association of individual TCRs with disease status, and machine learning. The study aimed to test whether signatures of past pathogen exposure could be identified by cataloging public T cell receptors. General findings and caveats noted by the study authors: According to the authors, the approach could potentially be generalized to other disease states and immunological phenotypes. A later analysis had no HLA typing for the validation cohort, so co-occurrence there was scored across all 110 or so repertoires. The classifier was reported to diagnose cytomegalovirus status with high specificity and sensitivity in both the original and validation cohorts. In vitro tests confirmed that a few of the cytomegalovirus-associated TCR beta chains recognize cytomegalovirus antigens. Subsequent analysis determined that TCRs grouped into clusters in the first cohort also showed a tendency toward co-occurrence across the roughly 120 validation repertoires, and 85% to 95% of cluster scores exceeded 0. Most TCR sequences were seen in very few donors, while some public TCRs were found in many individuals. In the study, approximately 160 TCR beta chains were listed as associated with cytomegalovirus.

The library was prepared using the immunoSEQ multiplex PCR assay. In the source study's methods: A statistical classification framework was developed to diagnose cytomegalovirus status using the catalog of TCR beta chain sequences. Here the immuneACCESS table is served through TCRdb, limited to in-frame sequences with V and J called. Missing clones are a known gap in these copies; in checked studies unresolved V genes cover under half, and the rest lacks a known reason. V, J and clone size are those of that table, while D and trimming were read from the DNA. The table for this sample lists about 260,000 clones; about 90% of them were counted only once. The leading ten clones occupy just over 3% of the sample. On this clone: There is no known antigen for this receptor. Base qualities were left out, and no much larger clone turns up one base away.

V and J lose 5 bases and 8 bases, and a span of 16 bases separates them. From the cysteine up to the phenylalanine, the CDR3 has a length of 14 residues. Only the CDR3 portion is preserved as DNA: 42 bases, with reading frame beginning at the first base. CDR1 is given as SGHTA and CDR2 as FQGNSA, both from the germline V gene. Separate from the approximately 670-subject first cohort, the validation cohort of more than 90 subjects was the group to which the donors belonged. Recombination joined TRBV7-2 with TRBJ2-4, with an unclear D gene assignment. The sequenced material came from PBMCs. The sequence came from a woman aged 30 to 39 in good health and CMV-seronegative. The base sequence is TGTGCCAGCAGCAACCGACGACCTTTGGACATTCAGTACTTC. Its coded protein is CASSNRRPLDIQYF.